This TCR beta chain was captured in a study of blood T cells in healthy people across ages (dated by TCRdb to between 2015 and 2017). For the study in its entirety: Template switching captured roughly one uniquely barcoded TCR beta cDNA molecule per two T cells in model experiments. The donors were divided into four age groups: young (average around 17 years), middle-aged (around 37), aged (approximately 62) and long-lived (82). To avoid experimental bias, donors of different ages were randomly spread across the sequencing lanes. The study analyzed two additional independent replicas of 1 million unique cDNA reads from the same blood draw for two donors, one aged 18 to 30 and one aged 80 or older. The study measured age-related changes in TCR beta repertoire diversity using deep sequencing normalized with unique cDNA molecular identifiers. General findings and caveats noted by the study authors: The CMV infection status of donors was not known, potentially confounding age-related changes in expanded clonotypes. Total diversity estimates from one million sequenced T cells were considered lower bounds and underestimates. Since profiling was done on bulk unsorted PBMCs, naive and antigen-experienced compartments could not be conclusively compared. A strong correlation was found between observed TCR beta diversity and the percentage of naive T cells measured by flow cytometry. Compared with the aged group, the long-lived group had more naive CD4+ T cells, fewer expanded clones and increased TCR diversity, a pattern suggesting age selection. As age increased, observed TCR beta diversity per million T cells dropped in a roughly linear way, and a significant reduction was already evident by age 40.

From the cysteine up to the phenylalanine, the CDR3 has a length of 13 residues. The kept DNA is CDR3 alone, 39 bases in frame from the first base. Taken from the germline V gene, the CDR1 and CDR2 loops are SNHLY and FYNNEI. Library creation used 5' RACE. Sequencing instrument: Illumina HiSeq 2500. A second roughly 7 to 12 cycle PCR used a sample-barcoded 5' primer and a J-beta primer mix. Each TCR beta cDNA molecule received a unique molecular identifier from a template-switch 5' adaptor carrying 12 random nucleotides. Each sample yielded at least 2.5 million CDR3-containing paired-end reads. All of the RNA was converted into first-strand cDNA using the Mint cDNA synthesis kit, with a TRBC-specific oligonucleotide serving as the primer. After uracil-DNA glycosylase treatment, a first 18-cycle PCR used universal primers M1SS and BC2_uni_R on all cDNA. Regarding the original processing steps: For normalization, 1 million high-quality reads, each with a distinct molecular identifier, were randomly selected from each sample. Instead of being binned into consensus sequences, reads that shared molecular identifiers were thrown out. MiTCR, with a Q25 quality threshold and the strictest error-elimination algorithm, was used for CDR3 identification, clonotype clustering and error correction. A nonparametric unseen species model with Euler transformation was used to estimate lower-bound total TCR beta diversity. Using fastp at Q25 and MiXCR, TCRdb reprocessed the public reads and kept productive beta chains. One record per CDR3 amino acid sequence lists the most common genes and DNA. The V and J calls reflect TCRdb's pipeline rather than the authors' work. Recorded for this sample are about 1.4 million distinct CDR3 sequences; 55% to 75% of them occurred a single time. The ten largest clones add up to about 6.7% of the sample.

Concerning this clonotype: The antigen this receptor binds is unknown. One base away there is no much larger clone; base qualities are not given.

Systemically healthy Caucasian individuals from Russia, approximately 39 in total and aged roughly 6 to 100 years, were included as donors. Around 10 milliliters of peripheral blood were collected from each donor into EDTA-treated Vacutainer tubes. Ficoll-Paque density-gradient centrifugation was used to isolate PBMCs, with at least 6.5 million obtained per sample. Trizol reagent was used to extract total RNA from the PBMCs, yielding at least 5 micrograms per sample. For every donor, flow cytometry on a PBMC aliquot measured the percentage of naive CD45RAhigh/CD27high T cells. Sequencing used blood. The source is a man between 18 and 35 years old in good health. The rearrangement combines TRBV2 with TRBJ2-7; TRBD2 agrees with 8 junctional bases. The DNA end is a closer match to TRBJ2-5, so the J assignment may be wrong. The CDR3 sequence is CASRREVRETQYF. The nucleotides are TGTGCCAGCAGGCGGGAGGTTCGGGAGACCCAGTACTTC.